Sequencing of this T cell receptor (beta chain) was carried out in a study of control samples from healthy donors and cancer patients (dated by TCRdb to about 2020). To note about this clone: Its target antigen remains unknown. Per-nucleotide qualities are absent, and no much larger clonotype sits a single base away.

Library generation was performed with the immunoSEQ multiplex PCR assay. TCRdb's version of the immuneACCESS table is confined to in-frame rearrangements and falls short of the full clone set. An unresolved V gene accounts for under half of the shortfall where checked; the remainder is of unknown origin. The sample table shows around 23,000 clones, and around 85% are seen once. The ten largest account for roughly 40% of the sample. This sequence originates from a man aged 55 to 69 with head and neck cancer. The sequenced material came from PBMCs.

The DNA sequence reads TGTGCCAGCTCCCAGTTAGCTTATGAGGGGAACGAGCAGTACTTC. Its product reads: CASSQLAYEGNEQYF. The receptor chain draws on TRBV18 and TRBJ2-7; the D call is tentative, TRBD1 or TRBD2, as each matches 5 bases. Looking up the germline V gene yields CDR1 KGHSH and CDR2 LQKENI. Including the terminal cysteine and phenylalanine, the CDR3 comprises 15 residues. Left in the record is the CDR3 DNA by itself, 45 bases read in frame from the first base. The V and J ends are trimmed by 6 bases and 5 bases, leaving 20 bases between them.